This entry lists 10 T cell receptor beta chains sequenced from one sample in a study of T-cell memory formation after mild COVID-19. From the 5' RACE reads, TCRdb called clonotypes with MiXCR, one entry per CDR3 protein. The sample has about 340,000 distinct CDR3 sequences, about 16% seen once. The sequencing sample was made of PBMCs or a T cell subset sorted from them (not recorded which). These receptor sequences come from a man aged 18 to 30 who had mild COVID-19 (a few samples of this study predate the infection). Cell type and time point are not known.

This clonotype was counted at least ten times. The chain uses TRBV20-1 and TRBJ2-7; TRBD2 aligns across 9 bases. CDR1 is DFQATT and CDR2 is SNEGSKA in the germline V gene (reference sequence). This CDR3 has 13 residues. The V and J ends lost 5 bases and 6 bases, in that order; junction bases with no gene match: 8. The CDR3 loop reads CSAGRGGAGEQYF. Here the CDR3 DNA reads TGCAGTGCTGGTCGCGGGGGGGCAGGCGAGCAGTACTTC.

The chain couples TRBV24-1 to TRBJ2-2; D might be TRBD1 or TRBD2, each matching 5 bases. The CDR3 length is 15 residues. The V gene lost 4 bases and the J gene lost 5 bases, with 13 bases spanning the gap. Germline loops: CDR1 KGHDR, CDR2 SFDVKD. Here the CDR3 reads CATSDPRGATGELFF. The CDR3 region has the DNA TGTGCCACCAGTGACCCCCGAGGGGCGACCGGGGAGCTGTTTTTT.

The genes are TRBV19 and TRBJ1-5; 8 bases are a match to TRBD1. This CDR3 comprises 12 residues. J gave up 7 bases and V 10 bases, and 6 bases lay outside the gene matches. Per the germline V gene, CDR1 is LNHDA and CDR2 is SQIVND (reference sequence). CDR3 loop: CATSQGAQPQHF. The CDR3 DNA is TGTGCCACCTCCCAGGGGGCCCAGCCCCAGCATTTT.

This clonotype was counted a few times. The chain employs TRBV10-3 and TRBJ2-6; no clear D gene. Trimming shortened V by 0 bases and J by 3 bases, and 6 bases separated the two germline ends. Germline CDR1 is ENHRY and CDR2 is SYGVKD. The CDR3 sequence is 15 residues long. This chain's CDR3 is CAISESSLGANVLTF. For the CDR3, the DNA is TGTGCCATCAGTGAGTCTAGTCTTGGGGCCAACGTCCTGACTTTC.

This clonotype turned up a few times. The CDR3 nucleotides read TGTGCCAGCAGTTACTCGGGACAGGGGGAGGACAATGAGCAGTTCTTC. This gives the protein CASSYSGQGEDNEQFF. This chain joins TRBV6-5 and TRBJ2-1, with 11 bases fitting TRBD1. Germline V CDR1 and CDR2: MNHEY, SVGAGI. J gave up 5 bases and V 0 bases, and 3 bases lay outside the gene matches. The CDR3 consists of 16 residues.

Only a few counts were recorded for this clonotype. The chain employs TRBV29-1 and TRBJ2-1; D may be TRBD1 or TRBD2 (6 bases each). Germline-derived CDR1 and CDR2 are SQVTM and ANQGSEA. The CDR3 sequence is 11 residues long. Between the trimmed V and J ends, which lost 4 bases and 10 bases, there was a span of 11 bases. The CDR3 region is CSVGRGDEQFF. CDR3 nucleotide sequence: TGCAGCGTTGGAAGGGGGGACGAGCAGTTCTTC.

This clonotype was counted many times. The genes are TRBV5-1 and TRBJ1-3; D is undetermined. V was pared by 0 bases and J by 0 bases, with 7 bases between. The CDR3 is made up of 15 amino acids. The germline V gene encodes CDR1 SGHRS and CDR2 YFSETQ. The DNA for the CDR3 is TGCGCCAGCAGCTTGGATAGCTACTCTGGAAACACCATATATTTT. Its protein product is CASSLDSYSGNTIYF.

The chain combines TRBV6-5 with TRBJ2-3; D gene uncertain. V was cut by 8 bases and J by 2 bases, with 14 bases left in between. Germline CDR1 is MNHEY and CDR2 is SVGAGI. The CDR3 consists of 14 residues. For the CDR3, the DNA is TGTGCCAGCGCCCGAGACCTACACACAGATACGCAGTATTTT. Its translation: CASARDLHTDTQYF.

CDR3 nucleotides: TGCGCCAGCAGCTTCGAAACAGGGGCGCCGGCAGATACGCAGTATTTT. Protein product: CASSFETGAPADTQYF. J is TRBJ2-3 and V is TRBV5-1, with TRBD1 identical over 7 bases. V shed 2 bases, J shed 4 bases, and the junction held 10 bases outside the gene matches. Germline V gene lookup returns CDR1 SGHRS and CDR2 YFSETQ. CDR3 size: 16 residues.

This chain uses TRBV2 with TRBJ2-5; 7 bases align to TRBD2. Unmatched junction bases numbered 11, after V lost 10 bases and J lost 3 bases. This CDR3 region has 14 residues. Germline V gives CDR1 SNHLY, CDR2 FYNNEI. The CDR3 DNA reads as TGTGCCAACGTGCTGGGCGGGGGAAAAGAGACCCAGTACTTC. Its translation is CANVLGGGKETQYF.